These 26 T cell receptor beta chains were sequenced from one sample in a study of blood T cells in healthy people across ages. It was with a sample-barcoded 5' primer and a J-beta primer mix that a second PCR of roughly 7 to 12 cycles was run. In TCRdb, the 5' RACE reads were re-called with MiXCR into one record per CDR3 protein. The table records around 800,000 distinct CDR3 sequences, 62% of them present only once. Sequenced: blood. The receptors were sampled from a man aged 25-45 years in good health.

Written as DNA, the CDR3 is TGTGCCAGCAGCATCCTTGAGTACTCCTACAATGAGCAGTTCTTC. This codes for CASSILEYSYNEQFF. The V gene is TRBV9, the J gene TRBJ2-1; D not certain. CDR1 and CDR2 from the germline V gene are SGDLS and YYNGEE. The CDR3 covers 15 residues. V was clipped by 4 bases and J by 0 bases, with 11 bases between them.

The rearrangement links TRBV4-2 to TRBJ2-5, with 15 bases identical to TRBD2. V shed 1 base, J shed 2 bases, and the junction held 2 bases outside the gene matches. CDR3 length: 17 amino acids. Looked up from germline, CDR1 is LGHNA and CDR2 is YNFKEQ. This chain's CDR3 is CASSQAGTSGGQETQYF. The CDR3 nucleotides are TGTGCCAGCAGCCAAGCGGGGACTAGCGGGGGGCAAGAGACCCAGTACTTC.

CDR3 in amino acids: CSARDLIGVGETQYF. The CDR3 nucleotides read TGCAGTGCTAGAGATTTAATTGGCGTGGGGGAGACCCAGTACTTC. The chain links TRBV20-1 to TRBJ2-5; D gene uncertain. The CDR3 has 15 amino acids. Trimming stripped 0 bases from V and 5 bases from J, with 16 bases between. The germline CDR1 and CDR2 sequences are DFQATT and SNEGSKA (reference sequence).

This rearrangement joins TRBV6-2 or TRBV6-3 to TRBJ2-1; the match to TRBD2 covers 8 bases. The CDR3 covers 14 residues. Looked up from germline, CDR1 is MNHEY and CDR2 is SVGEGT. The ends lost 7 bases at V and 0 bases at J; junction bases unmatched: 2. The CDR3 protein is CASTGGVSYNEQFF. In nucleotides, the CDR3 is TGTGCCAGCACGGGGGGGGTCTCCTACAATGAGCAGTTCTTC.

The CDR3 region has the DNA TGTGCCAGCAGTTACTCTGGAGGGACAGCAGCTAACTATGGCTACACCTTC. Translation gives CASSYSGGTAANYGYTF. The chain joins TRBV6-6 to TRBJ1-2; 7 nucleotides align to TRBD1. This CDR3 has 17 amino acids. The V gene end was trimmed by 0 bases and the J gene end by 0 bases; junction bases not matched to a gene: 7. Germline assignment: CDR1 MNHNY and CDR2 SVGAGI (reference sequence).

This clonotype is a singleton in its sample. The chain is built from TRBV25-1 and TRBJ2-3; 8 nucleotides match TRBD2. This CDR3 spans 16 amino acids. J lost 3 bases, V lost 3 bases, and 8 bases had no gene match. Germline loops: CDR1 MGHDK, CDR2 SYGVNS. The CDR3 region has the DNA TGTGCCAGCAGTGACCTGGGACTAGGTGTGACAGATACGCAGTATTTT. Protein: CASSDLGLGVTDTQYF. Supplemented by reference TRBV25-1 and TRBJ2-3, the full variable domain reads EADIYQTPRYLVIGTGKKITLECSQTMGHDKMYWYQQDPGMELHLIHYSYGVNSTEKGDLSSESTVSRIRTEHFPLTLESARPSHTSQYLCASSDLGLGVTDTQYFGPGTRLTVL.

V usage is TRBV5-1 and J usage is TRBJ2-3; 8 bases fit TRBD1. The CDR3 sequence is 16 residues long. V trimming: 0 bases; J trimming: 3 bases; junction bases outside the gene matches: 6. Germline V lookup: CDR1 SGHRS, CDR2 YFSETQ. For the CDR3, the DNA is TGCGCCAGCAGCTTGGTTGGACAGGGAAGGACAGATACGCAGTATTTT. Amino acids: CASSLVGQGRTDTQYF. Looking up the rest from reference TRBV5-1 and TRBJ2-3 gives the full variable domain: KAGVTQTPRYLIKTRGQQVTLSCSPISGHRSVSWYQQTPGQGLQFLFEYFSETQRNKGNFPGRFSGRQFSNSRSEMNVSTLELGDSALYLCASSLVGQGRTDTQYFGPGTRLTVL.

The sample holds a few counts of this clonotype. At one boundary the junction diverges from the germline segment, which might be a read error. This chain connects TRBV20-1 to TRBJ1-5; weak D call: TRBD1 (6 bases). The V gene's germline CDR1 is DFQATT and CDR2 SNEGSKA (reference sequence). This CDR3 has 13 amino acids. The chain's CDR3 is CSAKTGGNQPQHF. The CDR3 DNA is TGCAGTGCTAAGACGGGGGGCAACCAGCCCCAGCATTTT.

The chain has TRBV15 and TRBJ2-3; the D gene is possibly TRBD2 (6 bases). Trimming removed 0 bases from V and 4 bases from J, with 8 bases in between. The CDR3 is made up of 14 amino acids. Germline values: CDR1 LNHNV, CDR2 YYDKDF (reference sequence). Written as DNA, the CDR3 is TGTGCCACCAGCAGAGATCTAGCGTCAGATACGCAGTATTTT. Residues: CATSRDLASDTQYF.

The chain links TRBV4-3 to TRBJ1-5, with D maybe TRBD1 (6 bases). The CDR3 has 15 residues. Germline CDR1 and CDR2: LGHNA and YSLEER. V gave up 1 base and J gave up 7 bases, with 14 bases separating them. As DNA, the CDR3 is TGCGCCAGCAGCCAAGTTCGGGGGGCAGGACAGCCCCAGCATTTT. It yields the protein CASSQVRGAGQPQHF.

The chain combines TRBV7-2 with TRBJ2-7; TRBD2 is a possible D gene (6 bases). The germline V gene has CDR1 SGHTA and CDR2 FQGNSA. The CDR3 is 15 residues long. Trimming removed 5 bases from V and 3 bases from J, with 17 bases in between. CDR3 sequence: CASSAAPGLFYEQYF. DNA for the CDR3: TGTGCCAGCAGCGCGGCACCGGGACTTTTCTACGAGCAGTACTTC. The full variable domain, in which reference TRBV7-2 and TRBJ2-7 provide the parts outside the CDR3, is GAGVSQSPSNKVTEKGKDVELRCDPISGHTALYWYRQSLGQGLEFLIYFQGNSAPDKSGLPSDRFSAERTGGSVSTLTIQRTQQEDSAVYLCASSAAPGLFYEQYFGPGTRLTVT.

This clonotype was detected only once. The chain employs TRBV5-1 and TRBJ2-7; TRBD1 is a possible D gene (6 bases). This CDR3 region has 16 residues. Trimming took 0 bases from V and 2 from J, leaving 15 bases between them. CDR1 and CDR2 (germline): SGHRS, YFSETQ. CDR3 loop: CASSLAGTGPTYEQYF. For the CDR3, the DNA is TGCGCCAGCAGCTTGGCCGGCACAGGGCCCACCTACGAGCAGTACTTC.

The chain combines TRBV5-1 with TRBJ1-1, with TRBD1 identical over 9 bases. The germline CDR1 and CDR2 sequences are SGHRS and YFSETQ. This CDR3 comprises 15 residues. The trim removed 3 bases at V and 3 bases at J, leaving 6 bases unmatched. Here the CDR3 DNA reads TGCGCCAGCAGCTCTAGACGGGACAGGGACACTGAAGCTTTCTTT. Translating it yields CASSSRRDRDTEAFF.

V and J are TRBV10-3 and TRBJ1-2, with D maybe TRBD1 (6 bases). Germline-derived CDR1 and CDR2 are ENHRY and SYGVKD. V dropped 5 bases and J dropped 0 bases, with 13 bases sitting between them. The CDR3 has 15 amino acids. CDR3 DNA: TGTGCCATCAGTCCCGGACAGCCTACTAACTATGGCTACACCTTC. Amino acid sequence: CAISPGQPTNYGYTF.

This clonotype was observed a few times. CDR3 bases: TGCGCCAGCAGCACGACAGGGGACTATGGCTACACCTTC. Amino acids: CASSTTGDYGYTF. The rearrangement links TRBV5-1 to TRBJ1-2; 8 bases align to TRBD1. The CDR3 consists of 13 residues. The ends lost 4 bases at V and 3 bases at J; junction bases unmatched: 2. Per the germline V gene, CDR1 is SGHRS and CDR2 is YFSETQ.

The chain is built from TRBV7-3 and TRBJ2-1; TRBD2 is a possible D gene (5 bases). CDR3 length: 15 amino acids. Germline V gene sequence: CDR1 SGHTA, CDR2 FQGTGA. V was shortened by 3 bases and J by 4 bases, with 13 bases between the two germline ends. CDR3 in amino acids: CASSFSAGVYNEQFF. CDR3 bases: TGTGCCAGCAGCTTCTCCGCCGGGGTGTACAATGAGCAGTTCTTC.

The chain uses TRBV7-2 and TRBJ2-3; 11 bases match TRBD2. Unmatched junction bases numbered 5, after V lost 3 bases and J lost 6 bases. Germline V lookup: CDR1 SGHTA, CDR2 FQGNSA. The CDR3 is 15 residues long. The CDR3 sequence is CASSFPRLAGDTQYF. CDR3 coding DNA: TGTGCCAGCAGCTTTCCACGACTAGCGGGGGATACGCAGTATTTT.

The J gene is TRBJ2-7, the V gene TRBV29-1, with D hard to call. CDR3 size: 12 residues. Germline CDR1 SQVTM, CDR2 ANQGSEA. Trimming stripped 1 base from V and 5 bases from J, with 9 bases between. Written as DNA, the CDR3 is TGCAGCGTTGAAGGTCAGGCCCACGAGCAGTACTTC. Translated, it gives CSVEGQAHEQYF.

For this clonotype: An end of the junction differs from the germline gene, which may be a read error. This chain uses TRBV5-1 with TRBJ2-3; 7 positions match TRBD1. The CDR3 runs 17 residues. Germline V gene data show CDR1 as SGHRS and CDR2 as YFSETQ. This CDR3 is CANSLGVNRGITDTQYF. The CDR3 DNA follows: TGCGCCAACAGCCTGGGGGTAAACAGGGGAATCACAGATACGCAGTATTTT.

The chain has TRBV20-1 and TRBJ2-7, with D maybe TRBD2 (7 bases). Germline assignment: CDR1 DFQATT and CDR2 SNEGSKA (reference sequence). V shed 2 bases and J shed 6 bases, with 20 bases lying between them. The CDR3 extends over 15 amino acids. CDR3 amino acids: CSARTRGGGSGEQYF. CDR3 coding DNA: TGCAGTGCTAGAACTAGGGGGGGGGGCTCGGGCGAGCAGTACTTC.

This clonotype occurred a few times. The V gene is TRBV12-3 or TRBV12-4, the J gene TRBJ2-5, with TRBD2 matching 9 bases. Trimming took 5 bases from V and 5 from J; bases not matched to a gene: 12. CDR3 length equals 16 residues. This CDR3 is CASSHHIAGARETQYF. The CDR3 nucleotides are TGTGCCAGCAGTCACCACATAGCGGGGGCCAGGGAGACCCAGTACTTC.

V and J are TRBV10-3 and TRBJ1-2; weak D call: TRBD1 (5 bases). V gave up 7 bases and J gave up 8 bases, with 17 bases separating them. CDR1 and CDR2 from the germline V gene are ENHRY and SYGVKD. The CDR3 is made up of 13 amino acids. CDR3 sequence reads: CAITGSPADGYTF. The CDR3 DNA reads as TGTGCCATCACAGGGTCCCCAGCTGACGGCTACACCTTC.

The gene calls are TRBV28 and TRBJ2-3; D is perhaps TRBD1 (5 bases). Trimming pared 5 bases from V and 4 bases from J, leaving 16 bases between. The CDR3 has 15 residues. Per the germline V gene, CDR1 is MDHEN and CDR2 is SYDVKM. CDR3 nucleotides: TGTGCCAGCAGTGCCCCGACAGACAGCTCAGATACGCAGTATTTT. It is translated as CASSAPTDSSDTQYF.

The chain employs TRBV10-3 and TRBJ1-2; D is perhaps TRBD1 (5 bases). There are 13 residues in the CDR3. Germline V lookup: CDR1 ENHRY, CDR2 SYGVKD. Trimming removed 7 bases at V and 3 bases at J, with 12 bases between. The CDR3 protein is CAITGGEDYGYTF. The DNA of the CDR3 is TGTGCCATCACGGGGGGGGAGGACTATGGCTACACCTTC.

CDR3 sequence (DNA): TGTGCCAGCAGCCAGCCCACAGCTGACGGGCAGCCCCAGCATTTT. Its protein is CASSQPTADGQPQHF. The chain carries TRBV4-2 and TRBJ1-5; no definite D call. Trimming took off 3 bases at V and 7 bases at J, with 16 bases between the two ends. Per the germline V gene, CDR1 is LGHNA and CDR2 is YNFKEQ. This CDR3 comprises 15 residues.

V usage is TRBV28 and J usage is TRBJ2-7, with TRBD1 identical over 8 bases. This CDR3 has 14 amino acids. V shed 7 bases and J 2 bases; nucleotides not matched to a gene: 7. CDR1 is MDHEN, CDR2 SYDVKM, per germline. CDR3 sequence: CASNLAGGAYEQYF. The DNA of the CDR3 is TGTGCCAGCAATCTGGCAGGGGGCGCCTACGAGCAGTACTTC. The full variable domain, in which reference TRBV28 and TRBJ2-7 provide the parts outside the CDR3, is DVKVTQSSRYLVKRTGEKVFLECVQDMDHENMFWYRQDPGLGLRLIYFSYDVKMKEKGDIPEGYSVSREKKERFSLILESASTNQTSMYLCASNLAGGAYEQYFGPGTRLTVT.